This T cell receptor beta chain was sequenced for a study of blood T cell repertoires in COVID-19. The data were produced by immunoSEQ multiplex PCR, yet TCRdb's version contains in-frame clones alone and is incomplete. The data show approximately 170,000 clones, around 80% seen once. The V end was cut by 1 base, the J end by 14 bases, with 14 bases between. CDR3 length equals 12 residues. From germline, CDR1 is SGHAT and CDR2 FQDESV (reference sequence). The sample taken for sequencing was PBMCs or T cells enriched from blood (not recorded which). This chain uses TRBV11-1 with TRBJ1-2; maybe TRBD1 (5 bases). The clonotype comes from a woman aged 45-60 years in a cohort exposed to, infected with or recovered from COVID-19 (not recorded which). The DNA of the CDR3 is TGTGCCAGCAGCTTAGAGATGGGAACAGGAACCTTC. It codes for CASSLEMGTGTF. Using reference TRBV11-1 and TRBJ1-2 for the parts outside the CDR3, the full variable domain is EAEVAQSPRYKITEKSQAVAFWCDPISGHATLYWYRQILGQGPELLVQFQDESVVDDSQLPKDRFSAERLKGVDSTLKIQPAELGDSAMYLCASSLEMGTGTFGSGTRLTVV.